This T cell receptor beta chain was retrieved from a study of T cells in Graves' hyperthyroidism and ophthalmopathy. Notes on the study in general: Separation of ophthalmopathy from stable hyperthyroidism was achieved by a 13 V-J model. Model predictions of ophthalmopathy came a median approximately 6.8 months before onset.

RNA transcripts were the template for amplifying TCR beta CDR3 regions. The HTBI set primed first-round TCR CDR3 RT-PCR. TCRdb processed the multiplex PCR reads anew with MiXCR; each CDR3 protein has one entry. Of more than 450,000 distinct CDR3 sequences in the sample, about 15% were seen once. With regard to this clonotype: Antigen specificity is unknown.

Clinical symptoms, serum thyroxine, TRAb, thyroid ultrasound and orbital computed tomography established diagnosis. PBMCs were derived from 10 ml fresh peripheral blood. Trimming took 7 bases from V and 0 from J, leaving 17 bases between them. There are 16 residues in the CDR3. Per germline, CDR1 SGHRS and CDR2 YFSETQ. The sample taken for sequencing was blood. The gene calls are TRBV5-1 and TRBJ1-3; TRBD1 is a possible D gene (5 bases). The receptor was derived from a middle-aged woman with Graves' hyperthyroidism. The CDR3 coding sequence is TGCGCCAGCGGTGTTGGGGGGGGTAGCTCTGGAAACACCATATATTTT. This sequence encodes CASGVGGGSSGNTIYF.